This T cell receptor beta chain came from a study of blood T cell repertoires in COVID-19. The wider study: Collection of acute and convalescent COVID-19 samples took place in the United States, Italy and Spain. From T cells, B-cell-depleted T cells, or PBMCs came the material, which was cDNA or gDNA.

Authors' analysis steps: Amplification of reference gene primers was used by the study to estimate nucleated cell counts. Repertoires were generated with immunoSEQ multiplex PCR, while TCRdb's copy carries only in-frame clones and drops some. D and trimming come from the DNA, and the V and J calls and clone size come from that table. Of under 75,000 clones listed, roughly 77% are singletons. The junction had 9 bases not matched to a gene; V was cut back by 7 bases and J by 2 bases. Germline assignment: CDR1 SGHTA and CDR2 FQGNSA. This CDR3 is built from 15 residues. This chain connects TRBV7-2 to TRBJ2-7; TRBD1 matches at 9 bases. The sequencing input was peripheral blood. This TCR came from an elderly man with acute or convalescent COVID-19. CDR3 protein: CASTLTGGRAYEQYF. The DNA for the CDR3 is TGTGCCAGCACCCTTACAGGGGGCAGGGCCTACGAGCAGTACTTC.